The 20 T cell receptor beta chains given below trace back to one sample, sequenced in a study of blood T cell repertoires in COVID-19. The method was immunoSEQ multiplex PCR; TCRdb's version includes in-frame clones alone and lacks a portion of them. Seen here are 250,000 to 350,000 clones, around 92% observed once, and the top ten hold around 6%. Sequencing input: peripheral blood. These receptors came from a man between 18 and 35 years old who had recovered from COVID-19.

This clone was found a few times. The junction shows a germline mismatch at one end, possibly a read error. The V call is TRBV30, the J call TRBJ1-1, with D possibly TRBD1 on 5 matching bases. CDR1 is GTSNPN, CDR2 SVGIG, per germline (reference sequence). There are 13 residues in the CDR3. The chain's CDR3 is CSCRQFMNTEAFF. CDR3 DNA: TGCTCGTGTAGACAGTTCATGAACACTGAAGCTTTCTTT.

V and J are TRBV2 and TRBJ1-1; 9 positions agree with TRBD1. This CDR3 comprises 14 residues. Unmatched junction bases numbered 7, after V lost 11 bases and J lost 0 bases. Germline loops: CDR1 SNHLY, CDR2 FYNNEI. The CDR3 sequence: CAGDRADLNTEAFF. For the CDR3, the DNA is TGTGCCGGGGACAGGGCCGATCTGAACACTGAAGCTTTCTTT.

V is TRBV5-5 and J is TRBJ2-1; D unresolved. V gave up 0 bases and J gave up 6 bases, with 7 bases separating them. CDR1 is SGHKS and CDR2 is YYEKEE in the germline V gene (reference sequence). The CDR3 is 13 residues long. In DNA, the CDR3 is TGTGCCAGCAGCTTGGCCGAGTTCAATGAGCAGTTCTTC. Protein product: CASSLAEFNEQFF.

The rearrangement joins TRBV15 to TRBJ1-2; 7 bases align to TRBD1. The CDR3 contains 15 residues. Germline CDR1 LNHNV, CDR2 YYDKDF (reference sequence). V shed 2 bases and J 4 bases; nucleotides not matched to a gene: 7. CDR3 amino acids: CATSRIGDSIYGYTF. The DNA for the CDR3 is TGTGCCACCAGCAGAATCGGGGACAGCATCTATGGCTACACCTTC.

The chain has TRBV6-6 and TRBJ2-1, with D possibly matching TRBD2 (5 bases). CDR3 size: 13 residues. Germline assignment: CDR1 MNHNY and CDR2 SVGAGI (reference sequence). The V gene lost 6 bases and the J gene lost 7 bases, with 13 bases spanning the gap. CDR3 sequence reads: CASRLDEGNEQFF. The CDR3 region has the DNA TGTGCCAGCAGACTCGATGAGGGAAATGAGCAGTTCTTC.

The V call is TRBV27, the J call TRBJ2-7; no definite D call. The CDR3 loop spans 15 amino acids. V lost 4 bases and J 0 bases, leaving 13 bases between the germline ends. In germline, CDR1 is MNHEY, CDR2 SMNVEV (reference sequence). CDR3 in amino acids: CASSSLSGNSYEQYF. The CDR3 DNA sequence: TGTGCCAGCAGTTCGCTTTCAGGAAACTCCTACGAGCAGTACTTC.

The CDR3, as DNA: TGCGCCAGCAGCCTAGGGGACAGGGGATTGAGTGAAGCTTTCTTT. Residues: CASSLGDRGLSEAFF. This chain joins TRBV4-1 and TRBJ1-1; 10 nucleotides agree with TRBD1. CDR3 length equals 15 residues. V was pared by 4 bases and J by 7 bases, with 9 bases of the junction left unmatched. Germline V gene data show CDR1 as MGHRA and CDR2 as YSYEKL.

The chain recombines TRBV3-1 (or the pseudogene TRBV3-2) with TRBJ2-3; no reliable D call. This CDR3 is built from 15 residues. Deletions cut 0 bases from V and 6 bases from J, with 13 bases between. Germline CDR1 and CDR2: LGHDT and YNNKEL (reference sequence). The CDR3 DNA reads TGTGCCAGCAGCCAAGATTCCCCACGAGAGGATACGCAGTATTTT. Translating gives CASSQDSPREDTQYF.

The chain has TRBV11-2 and TRBJ2-6; 7 bases are a match to TRBD1. This CDR3 spans 15 amino acids. Germline CDR1 SGHAT, CDR2 FQNNGV. The V gene end was trimmed by 4 bases and the J gene end by 3 bases; junction bases not matched to a gene: 3. The DNA for the CDR3 is TGTGCCAGCAGCTCGACAGGGAATGGGGCCAACGTCCTGACTTTC. It is translated as CASSSTGNGANVLTF.

The chain recombines TRBV29-1 with TRBJ2-4; D not resolved. The ends were cut back, 4 bases at V and 0 bases at J, with 10 bases in the middle. The CDR3 runs 14 residues. CDR1 and CDR2 from the germline V gene are SQVTM and ANQGSEA. The CDR3 spells CSVVEQIAKNIQYF. In DNA form, the CDR3 reads TGCAGCGTTGTGGAACAGATAGCCAAAAACATTCAGTACTTC.

The rearrangement joins TRBV5-4 to TRBJ2-2, with TRBD1 matching 9 bases. The V gene end was trimmed by 4 bases and the J gene end by 7 bases; junction bases not matched to a gene: 8. From germline, CDR1 is SGHNT and CDR2 YYREEE (reference sequence). CDR3 length: 15 residues. Here the CDR3 reads CASSLGQGLGGELFF. CDR3 DNA sequence: TGTGCCAGCAGCCTGGGACAGGGATTAGGCGGGGAGCTGTTTTTT.

The chain links TRBV6-1 to TRBJ2-1; no reliable D call. Germline-derived CDR1 and CDR2 are MNHNS and SASEGT. The CDR3 length is 14 residues. The V end was cut by 2 bases, the J end by 5 bases, with 10 bases between. CDR3 bases: TGTGCCAGCAGTGAATTGGGCACCCACAATGAGCAGTTCTTC. It specifies CASSELGTHNEQFF.

The chain links TRBV7-2 to TRBJ1-2; D gene unclear. Germline V lookup: CDR1 SGHTA, CDR2 FQGNSA. Deletions cut 2 bases from V and 8 bases from J, with 15 bases between. CDR3 length: 14 residues. CDR3 bases: TGTGCCAGCAGCTTAACCTCAGGTTCGGTGGGCTACACCTTC. Translated, it gives CASSLTSGSVGYTF.

This clone showed up just once. The rearrangement links TRBV27 to TRBJ1-6; 8 positions agree with TRBD1. Germline CDR1 MNHEY, CDR2 SMNVEV (reference sequence). V dropped 3 bases and J dropped 4; count of bases not matched to a gene: 2. The CDR3 contains 15 residues. CDR3 amino acids: CASSLGQEYNSPLHF. The CDR3 DNA sequence: TGTGCCAGCAGTTTGGGACAGGAGTATAATTCACCCCTCCACTTT.

This chain links TRBV5-1 with TRBJ1-1; 9 bases map to TRBD1. V lost 4 bases to trimming and J lost 4 bases; unmatched junction nucleotides: 5. The CDR3 contains 14 residues. Germline V CDR1 and CDR2: SGHRS, YFSETQ. The CDR3 is CASSEIQGATEAFF. Written as DNA, the CDR3 is TGCGCCAGCAGCGAAATACAGGGGGCCACTGAAGCTTTCTTT.

This chain uses TRBV25-1 with TRBJ1-2; D uncertain. Trimming pared 5 bases from V and 3 bases from J, leaving 13 bases between. CDR1 is MGHDK and CDR2 is SYGVNS in the germline V gene. The CDR3 covers 14 residues. The CDR3 loop is CASSPGPWDYGYTF. The CDR3 region has the DNA TGTGCCAGCAGTCCGGGTCCCTGGGACTATGGCTACACCTTC.

The rearrangement links TRBV27 to TRBJ2-1; D may be TRBD2 (6 bases). V was trimmed by 4 bases and J by 3 bases, leaving 19 bases between them. In germline, CDR1 is MNHEY, CDR2 SMNVEV (reference sequence). The CDR3 has 17 residues. The CDR3 spells CASSSPGEVLNYNEQFF. DNA of the CDR3: TGTGCCAGCAGTTCCCCCGGGGAGGTCCTCAACTACAATGAGCAGTTCTTC.

This chain uses TRBV6-5 with TRBJ2-3, with D hard to call. V lost 6 bases to trimming and J lost 0 bases, with 7 bases between them. The CDR3 totals 13 residues. In germline, CDR1 is MNHEY, CDR2 SVGAGI. In nucleotides, the CDR3 is TGTGCCAGCAGCCTCCTTAGCACAGATACGCAGTATTTT. It yields the protein CASSLLSTDTQYF.

This chain connects TRBV6-5 to TRBJ1-6, with 10 bases that match TRBD1. Germline V gene sequence: CDR1 MNHEY, CDR2 SVGAGI. Germline trimming cut 5 bases from V and 5 bases from J; bases unmatched to any gene: 3. The CDR3 runs 15 residues. The CDR3 is CASSRQGADNSPLHF. CDR3 bases: TGTGCCAGCAGTAGACAGGGGGCGGATAATTCACCCCTCCACTTT.

CDR3: CASSLAGTSGPYEQYF. CDR3 bases: TGCGCCAGCAGCCTCGCCGGGACTAGCGGTCCCTACGAGCAGTACTTC. This chain uses TRBV5-1 with TRBJ2-7, with TRBD2 matching over 11 bases. The CDR3 loop spans 16 amino acids. J lost 2 bases, V lost 4 bases, and 8 bases had no gene match. Germline CDR1 and CDR2: SGHRS and YFSETQ.